This TCR beta chain derives from a study of identifying expanded T cells in peripheral blood. Assay: immunoSEQ multiplex PCR; the TCRdb copy retains only in-frame clones and omits some. This table has about 85,000 clones, 88% appearing once. Healthy donors had no documented immune events, such as infections, while sampled. Trimming removed 4 bases from V and 9 bases from J, with 13 bases in between. CDR3 length equals 13 residues. Germline CDR1 SGHVS, CDR2 FNYEAQ. This sequence was found in a person between 18 and 75 years old in good health. This rearrangement joins TRBV7-6 to TRBJ2-1, with D possibly being TRBD2 (6 bases). The sample consisted of blood. The CDR3 loop is CASSSWAGGEQFF. In DNA form, the CDR3 reads TGTGCCAGCAGCTCGTGGGCCGGGGGTGAGCAGTTCTTC.